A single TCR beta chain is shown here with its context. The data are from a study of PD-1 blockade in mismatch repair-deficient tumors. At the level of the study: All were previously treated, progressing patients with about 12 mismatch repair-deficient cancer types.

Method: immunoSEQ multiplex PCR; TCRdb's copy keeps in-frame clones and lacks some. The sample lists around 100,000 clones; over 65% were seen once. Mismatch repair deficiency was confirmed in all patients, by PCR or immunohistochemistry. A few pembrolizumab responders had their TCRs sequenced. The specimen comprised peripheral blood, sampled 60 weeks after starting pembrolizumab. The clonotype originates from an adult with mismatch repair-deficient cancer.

CDR3 amino acids: CSVATGGSYEQYF. Here the CDR3 DNA reads TGCAGCGTTGCCACAGGGGGCTCCTACGAGCAGTACTTC. The chain uses TRBV29-1 and TRBJ2-7, with TRBD1 matching over 8 bases. V gave up 4 bases and J gave up 0 bases; unmatched junction bases: 2. This CDR3 contains 13 residues. CDR1 and CDR2 from the germline V gene are SQVTM and ANQGSEA.